This is a list of T cell receptor beta chains from one sample in a study of cytomegalovirus exposure and HLA in healthy donors. Profiling relied on immunoSEQ multiplex PCR, and the TCRdb table lists in-frame clones only, not all of them. The sample consists of roughly 160,000 clones, over 70% of them appearing once. Source material: PBMCs. The receptors stem from a boy under 10 years old in good health and CMV-seronegative. The CDR3 runs from the conserved cysteine through the conserved F or W. Fields, in order: V gene, J gene, clone size, D gene, CDR3 protein, CDR3 DNA. D genes are given only for firm matches. Not all rows give a size; the values are once, few, many and, for expanded clones, a class.

v_call: TRBV9
j_call: TRBJ2-3
clone_size: -
d_call: TRBD2
cdr3_aa: CASRPGLAPDTQYF
cdr3_nt: TGTGCCAGTAGACCGGGACTAGCCCCAGATACGCAGTATTTT

v_call: TRBV13
j_call: TRBJ2-3
clone_size: -
d_call: TRBD2
cdr3_aa: CASSLVSLREENTDTQYF
cdr3_nt: TGTGCCAGCAGCTTAGTTTCTTTGCGGGAGGAGAACACAGATACGCAGTATTTT

v_call: TRBV7-8
j_call: TRBJ2-7
clone_size: -
d_call: -
cdr3_aa: CASSPTNIYEQYF
cdr3_nt: TGTGCCAGCAGCCCCACAAATATTTACGAGCAGTACTTC

v_call: TRBV6-5
j_call: TRBJ1-2
clone_size: -
d_call: -
cdr3_aa: CASSYKSNYGYTF
cdr3_nt: TGTGCCAGCAGTTACAAGAGCAACTATGGCTACACCTTC

v_call: TRBV5-6
j_call: TRBJ2-3
clone_size: -
d_call: -
cdr3_aa: CASLKQGFADTQYF
cdr3_nt: TGTGCCAGCTTGAAACAGGGATTCGCAGATACGCAGTATTTT

v_call: TRBV4-1
j_call: TRBJ2-5
clone_size: -
d_call: TRBD2
cdr3_aa: CASSPYLVAGPQETQYF
cdr3_nt: TGCGCCAGCAGCCCCTATCTAGTAGCGGGGCCCCAAGAGACCCAGTACTTC

v_call: TRBV28
j_call: TRBJ2-1
clone_size: -
d_call: -
cdr3_aa: CASSLLCMDRPGCNEQFF
cdr3_nt: TGTGCCAGCAGTTTACTCTGTATGGACCGCCCGGGGTGCAATGAGCAGTTCTTC

v_call: TRBV30
j_call: TRBJ2-1
clone_size: -
d_call: -
cdr3_aa: CAWSVRLGAGNEQFF
cdr3_nt: TGTGCCTGGAGTGTACGATTGGGGGCAGGCAATGAGCAGTTCTTC

v_call: TRBV18
j_call: TRBJ2-3
clone_size: -
d_call: -
cdr3_aa: CASSPGDTQYF
cdr3_nt: TGTGCCAGCTCACCCGGAGATACGCAGTATTTT

v_call: TRBV27
j_call: TRBJ2-1
clone_size: -
d_call: TRBD1
cdr3_aa: CASSSTGHHNEQFF
cdr3_nt: TGTGCCAGCAGTTCGACAGGGCACCACAATGAGCAGTTCTTC

v_call: TRBV7-8
j_call: TRBJ1-1
clone_size: -
d_call: TRBD1
cdr3_aa: CASSVGQGAMNTEAFF
cdr3_nt: TGTGCCAGCAGCGTGGGACAGGGGGCGATGAACACTGAAGCTTTCTTT

v_call: TRBV4-3
j_call: TRBJ2-3
clone_size: -
d_call: -
cdr3_aa: CASSQDRRGSADTQYF
cdr3_nt: TGCGCCAGCAGCCAAGATCGGAGGGGTAGCGCAGATACGCAGTATTTT

v_call: TRBV27
j_call: TRBJ1-1
clone_size: -
d_call: TRBD1
cdr3_aa: CASRRQGGNTEAFF
cdr3_nt: TGTGCCAGCAGGAGACAGGGAGGGAACACTGAAGCTTTCTTT

v_call: TRBV6-5
j_call: TRBJ2-4
clone_size: -
d_call: TRBD1
cdr3_aa: CASSSRDRIAKNIQYF
cdr3_nt: TGTGCCAGCAGTTCCCGGGACAGGATAGCCAAAAACATTCAGTACTTC

v_call: TRBV5-1
j_call: TRBJ2-1
clone_size: -
d_call: -
cdr3_aa: CASTRDWSSYNEQFF
cdr3_nt: TGCGCCAGCACCCGGGACTGGAGCTCCTACAATGAGCAGTTCTTC

v_call: TRBV23-1
j_call: TRBJ1-2
clone_size: -
d_call: -
cdr3_aa: CASSHLCGTNYGYTF
cdr3_nt: TGCGCCAGCAGTCACTTATGCGGGACTAACTATGGCTACACCTTC

v_call: TRBV7-2
j_call: TRBJ2-7
clone_size: -
d_call: -
cdr3_aa: CASSHSGTSYEQYF
cdr3_nt: TGTGCCAGCAGCCACTCCGGGACTTCCTACGAGCAGTACTTC

v_call: TRBV19
j_call: TRBJ2-7
clone_size: -
d_call: TRBD2
cdr3_aa: CASSPTPSGRYEQYF
cdr3_nt: TGTGCCAGTAGTCCTACCCCCAGCGGGAGATACGAGCAGTACTTC

v_call: TRBV7-2
j_call: TRBJ2-7
clone_size: once
d_call: TRBD2
cdr3_aa: CASSLRPGGSSYEQYF
cdr3_nt: TGTGCCAGCAGCTTACGTCCGGGGGGAAGCTCCTACGAGCAGTACTTC

v_call: TRBV6-5
j_call: TRBJ2-5
clone_size: -
d_call: -
cdr3_aa: CASSYSRGGKETQYF
cdr3_nt: TGTGCCAGCAGTTACTCGAGGGGGGGAAAAGAGACCCAGTACTTC

v_call: TRBV6-5
j_call: TRBJ2-3
clone_size: -
d_call: TRBD2
cdr3_aa: CASSHAGDGTDTQYF
cdr3_nt: TGTGCCAGCAGTCATGCGGGAGACGGCACAGATACGCAGTATTTT

v_call: TRBV15
j_call: TRBJ1-1
clone_size: -
d_call: -
cdr3_aa: CATSRGSGIGDTEAFF
cdr3_nt: TGTGCCACCAGCAGAGGGTCGGGTATCGGGGACACTGAAGCTTTCTTT

v_call: TRBV5-1
j_call: TRBJ1-1
clone_size: -
d_call: TRBD1
cdr3_aa: CASSLRPTGAGSTEAFF
cdr3_nt: TGCGCCAGCAGCTTAAGACCAACAGGGGCCGGTAGCACTGAAGCTTTCTTT

v_call: TRBV11-2
j_call: TRBJ2-3
clone_size: -
d_call: -
cdr3_aa: CASSLGTTPTDTQYF
cdr3_nt: TGTGCCAGCAGCTTAGGAACTACCCCCACAGATACGCAGTATTTT

v_call: TRBV5-3
j_call: TRBJ2-1
clone_size: -
d_call: -
cdr3_aa: CARSLEQGSYNEQFF
cdr3_nt: TGTGCCAGAAGCTTGGAACAGGGCTCCTACAATGAGCAGTTCTTC

v_call: TRBV11-1
j_call: TRBJ2-1
clone_size: -
d_call: TRBD2
cdr3_aa: CASRTSGYYNEQFF
cdr3_nt: TGTGCCAGCAGGACTAGCGGGTATTACAATGAGCAGTTCTTC

v_call: TRBV10-3
j_call: TRBJ2-1
clone_size: -
d_call: TRBD2
cdr3_aa: CAISGGGVLYNEQFF
cdr3_nt: TGTGCCATCAGTGGGGGAGGGGTACTATACAATGAGCAGTTCTTC

v_call: TRBV5-1
j_call: TRBJ2-7
clone_size: few
d_call: TRBD1
cdr3_aa: CASSLGRGTGPYEQYF
cdr3_nt: TGCGCCAGCAGCTTGGGAAGAGGGACAGGCCCCTACGAGCAGTACTTC

v_call: TRBV28
j_call: TRBJ1-5
clone_size: -
d_call: TRBD1
cdr3_aa: CASSLFGQGNQPQHF
cdr3_nt: TGTGCCAGCAGTTTATTCGGACAGGGTAATCAGCCCCAGCATTTT

v_call: TRBV19
j_call: TRBJ1-4
clone_size: -
d_call: TRBD1
cdr3_aa: CASSTGPGQLREGEKLFF
cdr3_nt: TGTGCCAGTAGTACCGGACCGGGACAGCTCCGTGAAGGGGAAAAACTGTTTTTT

v_call: TRBV6-5
j_call: TRBJ2-7
clone_size: -
d_call: -
cdr3_aa: CASSQDSLGYEQYF
cdr3_nt: TGTGCCAGCAGCCAAGACAGCCTGGGTTACGAGCAGTACTTC

v_call: TRBV6-1
j_call: TRBJ1-5
clone_size: -
d_call: TRBD1
cdr3_aa: CASSEDGQGYSNQPQHF
cdr3_nt: TGTGCCAGCAGTGAAGACGGACAGGGGTATAGCAATCAGCCCCAGCATTTT

v_call: TRBV4-3
j_call: TRBJ2-1
clone_size: -
d_call: TRBD1
cdr3_aa: CASSQDAGQGNDEQFF
cdr3_nt: TGCGCCAGCAGCCAAGATGCTGGACAGGGGAACGATGAGCAGTTCTTC

v_call: TRBV12-2
j_call: TRBJ2-1
clone_size: -
d_call: -
cdr3_aa: CASRFHKEPGLTYNEQFF
cdr3_nt: TGTGCAAGTCGCTTCCACAAGGAACCGGGACTAACCTACAATGAGCAGTTCTTC

v_call: TRBV18
j_call: TRBJ2-1
clone_size: -
d_call: TRBD2
cdr3_aa: CASSKPRGLAGGINEQFF
cdr3_nt: TGTGCCAGCTCAAAGCCCCGGGGACTAGCGGGAGGTATAAATGAGCAGTTCTTC

v_call: TRBV7-9
j_call: TRBJ2-5
clone_size: once
d_call: TRBD2
cdr3_aa: CASSLRTSGRNETQYF
cdr3_nt: TGTGCCAGCAGCCTCCGGACTAGCGGGAGAAACGAGACCCAGTACTTC

v_call: TRBV5-8
j_call: TRBJ1-2
clone_size: -
d_call: -
cdr3_aa: CASSFGGRDGYTF
cdr3_nt: TGTGCCAGCAGCTTCGGGGGGCGAGATGGCTACACCTTC

v_call: TRBV6-1
j_call: TRBJ1-4
clone_size: -
d_call: TRBD1
cdr3_aa: CASRGGQGNEKLFF
cdr3_nt: TGTGCCAGCAGGGGAGGACAGGGTAATGAAAAACTGTTTTTT

v_call: TRBV7-9
j_call: TRBJ1-4
clone_size: -
d_call: -
cdr3_aa: CASSSTGVRGEKLFF
cdr3_nt: TGTGCCAGCAGCTCTACAGGCGTCCGTGGTGAAAAACTGTTTTTT

v_call: TRBV11-1
j_call: TRBJ2-5
clone_size: -
d_call: -
cdr3_aa: CASSLSRVSGLETQYF
cdr3_nt: TGTGCCAGCAGCTTATCTCGTGTGTCAGGGTTAGAGACCCAGTACTTC

v_call: TRBV13
j_call: TRBJ2-6
clone_size: -
d_call: TRBD1
cdr3_aa: CASSQRGLTSGANVLTF
cdr3_nt: TGTGCCAGCAGCCAGAGGGGGCTAACCTCTGGGGCCAACGTCCTGACTTTC

v_call: TRBV6-5
j_call: TRBJ2-2
clone_size: -
d_call: -
cdr3_aa: CASSYWRGGELFF
cdr3_nt: TGTGCCAGCAGTTACTGGCGAGGCGGGGAGCTGTTTTTT

v_call: TRBV19
j_call: TRBJ1-2
clone_size: -
d_call: -
cdr3_aa: CASSIVGQSYGYTF
cdr3_nt: TGTGCCAGTAGTATAGTAGGACAGTCATATGGCTACACCTTC

v_call: TRBV11-2
j_call: TRBJ2-3
clone_size: -
d_call: -
cdr3_aa: CASSPGRGAHTDTQYF
cdr3_nt: TGTGCCAGCAGCCCGGGCAGGGGCGCCCACACAGATACGCAGTATTTT

v_call: TRBV6-5
j_call: TRBJ2-1
clone_size: -
d_call: -
cdr3_aa: CASSDSHNEQFF
cdr3_nt: TGTGCCAGCAGTGACAGCCACAATGAGCAGTTCTTC